Described below is a single T cell receptor (beta chain) sequence and its context. Germline assignment: CDR1 MNHEY and CDR2 SMNVEV (reference sequence). The V and J ends lost 3 bases and 1 base, in that order; junction bases with no gene match: 6. The CDR3 consists of 16 residues. The record originates from a study of blood T cell repertoires in COVID-19. For the study at large: Spain, Italy and the United States supplied samples that represented acute and convalescent COVID-19.

Authors' methods: Reference gene primers were amplified, and this amplification served to estimate nucleated cell counts. Measured with immunoSEQ multiplex PCR; TCRdb has only the in-frame clones, and not every one. V and J calls and clone size are those listed in that table; D and trimming were worked out from the DNA. The sample has approximately 300,000 clones, 75% to 90% seen once. V usage is TRBV27 and J usage is TRBJ2-4; TRBD1 matches at 7 bases. This clonotype originated in a woman aged 45 to 65 with COVID-19, enrolled during active disease. The specimen was peripheral blood. In DNA form, the CDR3 reads TGTGCCAGCAGTTTCAACAGGGGTTCGGCCAAAAACATTCAGTACTTC. It specifies CASSFNRGSAKNIQYF.